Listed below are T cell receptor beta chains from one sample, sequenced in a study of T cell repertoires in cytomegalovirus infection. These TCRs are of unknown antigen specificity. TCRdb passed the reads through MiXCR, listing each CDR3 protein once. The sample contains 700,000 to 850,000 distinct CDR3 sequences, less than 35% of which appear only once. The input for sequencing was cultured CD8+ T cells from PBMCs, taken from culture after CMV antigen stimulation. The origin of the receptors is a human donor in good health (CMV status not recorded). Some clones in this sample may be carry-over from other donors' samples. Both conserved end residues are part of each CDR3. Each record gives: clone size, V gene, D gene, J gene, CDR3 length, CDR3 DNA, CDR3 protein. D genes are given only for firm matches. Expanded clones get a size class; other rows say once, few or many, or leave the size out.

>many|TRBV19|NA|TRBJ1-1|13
TGTGCCAGTATTCACAGGAGAAACACTGAAGCTTTCTTT
CASIHRRNTEAFF
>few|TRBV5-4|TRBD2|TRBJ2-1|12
TGTGCCAGCAGCGATGCAGCGGGGAAGCAGTTCTTC
CASSDAAGKQFF
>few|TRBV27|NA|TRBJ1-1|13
TGTGCCAGCAGTAACACTATGAACACTGAAGCTTTCTTT
CASSNTMNTEAFF
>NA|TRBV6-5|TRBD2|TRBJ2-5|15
TGTGCCAGCAGACCGTCTAGCGGGGGGGCGGAGACCCAGTACTTC
CASRPSSGGAETQYF
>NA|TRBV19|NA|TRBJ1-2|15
TGTGCCAGTAGTCCACGGGAGGGGGAGTTCTATGGCTACACCTTC
CASSPREGEFYGYTF
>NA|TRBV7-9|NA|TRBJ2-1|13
TGTGCCAGCAGCTTAGCGCAGTTCCGTGAGCAGTTCTTC
CASSLAQFREQFF
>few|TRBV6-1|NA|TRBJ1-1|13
TGTGCCAGCAGTGAAGTTGGACACACTGAAGCTTTCTTT
CASSEVGHTEAFF
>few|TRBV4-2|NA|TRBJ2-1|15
TGTGCCAGCAGCCAAGGTAGGGGAGTGAACAATGAGCAGTTCTTC
CASSQGRGVNNEQFF
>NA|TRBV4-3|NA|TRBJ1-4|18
TGCGCCAGCAGCCAAGATAGGATCGTGGGTAACACTAATGAAAAACTGTTTTTT
CASSQDRIVGNTNEKLFF
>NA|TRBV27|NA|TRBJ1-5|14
TGTGCCAGCAAATCGAGAGGGGTCAATCAGCCCCAGCATTTT
CASKSRGVNQPQHF
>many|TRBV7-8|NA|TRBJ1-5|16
TGTGCCAGCAGCCCCAGGCAGGAACCTAGCAATCAGCCCCAGCATTTT
CASSPRQEPSNQPQHF
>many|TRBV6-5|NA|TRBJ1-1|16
TGTGCCAGCAGTTACGGGGAGGGAGTGTTCTCCACTGAAGCTTTCTTT
CASSYGEGVFSTEAFF
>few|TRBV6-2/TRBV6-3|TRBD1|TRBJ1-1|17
TGTGCCAGCAGTCTCCAGGGGGCCCTTGGGTCGGACACTGAAGCTTTCTTT
CASSLQGALGSDTEAFF
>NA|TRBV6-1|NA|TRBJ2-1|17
TGTGCCAGCAGTGATTTGGTCGTGGGGGGACGACACAATGAGCAGTTCTTC
CASSDLVVGGRHNEQFF
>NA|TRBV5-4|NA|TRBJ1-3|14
TGTGCCAGCAGCTTGGGGCGGACTGGAAACACCATATATTTT
CASSLGRTGNTIYF
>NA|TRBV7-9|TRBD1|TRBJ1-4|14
TGTGCCAGCAGCCGGGGGGACAGTGTTGAAAAACTGTTTTTT
CASSRGDSVEKLFF
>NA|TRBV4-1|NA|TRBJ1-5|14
TGCGCCAGCAGCCGCCAGCACGGACTAATGTCCCAGCATTTT
CASSRQHGLMSQHF
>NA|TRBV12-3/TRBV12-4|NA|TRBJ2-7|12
TGTGCCAGCAGTTTTTTTTCCTACGAGCAGTACTTC
CASSFFSYEQYF
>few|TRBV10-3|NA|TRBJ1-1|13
TGTGCCATCAGAATAGGGGAAGGAACTGAAGCTTTCTTT
CAIRIGEGTEAFF
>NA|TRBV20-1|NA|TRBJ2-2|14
TGCAGTGCTAGAGATACACAGAACACCGGGGAGCTGTTTTTT
CSARDTQNTGELFF
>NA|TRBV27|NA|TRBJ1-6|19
TGTGCCAGCAGTTTAGGGGAATCCGTTCTCGGCTCCTATAATTCACCCCTCCACTTT
CASSLGESVLGSYNSPLHF
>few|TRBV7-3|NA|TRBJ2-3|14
TGTGCCAGCAGCTTATTGGGGGCAGGAGATACGCAGTATTTT
CASSLLGAGDTQYF
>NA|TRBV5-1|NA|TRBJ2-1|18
TGCGCCAGCAGCCCAAGTCCGTCCGGGACACTCGCCTACAATGAGCAGTTCTTC
CASSPSPSGTLAYNEQFF
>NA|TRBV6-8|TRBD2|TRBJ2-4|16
TGTGCCAGCGGCTCAGCGGGGGGGAAAGCCAAAAACATTCAGTACTTC
CASGSAGGKAKNIQYF
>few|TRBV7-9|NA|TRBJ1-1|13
TGTGCCAGCAGCTTCGATGAAGGAACTGAAGCTTTCTTT
CASSFDEGTEAFF
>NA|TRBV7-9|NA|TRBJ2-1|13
TGTGCCAGCAGCTCTTCACCATACAATGAGCAGTTCTTC
CASSSSPYNEQFF
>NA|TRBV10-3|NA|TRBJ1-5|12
TGTGCCATCGGGGCTAGGGATCAGCCCCAGCATTTT
CAIGARDQPQHF
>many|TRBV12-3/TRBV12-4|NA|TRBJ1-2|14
TGTGCCAGCAGTTTAAGTGGGACGGGGCAAGGCTACACCTTC
CASSLSGTGQGYTF
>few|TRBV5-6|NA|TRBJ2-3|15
TGTGCCAGCAGCTTTAACGGGTACAGCACAGATACGCAGTATTTT
CASSFNGYSTDTQYF
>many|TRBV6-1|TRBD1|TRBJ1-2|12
TGCGCCAGCTCGACAGGGGTCTATGGCTACACCTTC
CASSTGVYGYTF
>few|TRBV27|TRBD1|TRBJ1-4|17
TGTGCCAGCAGTTTAAAGGGGTACCGACAGGGCGGTGAAAAACTGTTTTTT
CASSLKGYRQGGEKLFF